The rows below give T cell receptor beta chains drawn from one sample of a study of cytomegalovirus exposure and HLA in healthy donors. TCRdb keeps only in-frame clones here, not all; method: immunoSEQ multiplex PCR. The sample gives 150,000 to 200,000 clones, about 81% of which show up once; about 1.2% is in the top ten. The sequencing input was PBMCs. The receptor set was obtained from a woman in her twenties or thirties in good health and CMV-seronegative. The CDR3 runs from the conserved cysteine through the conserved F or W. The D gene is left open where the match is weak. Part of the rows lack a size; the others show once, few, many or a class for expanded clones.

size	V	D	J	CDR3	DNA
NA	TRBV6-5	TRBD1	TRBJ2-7	CASRSGQGVNHEQYF	TGTGCCAGCAGGTCGGGACAGGGGGTCAACCACGAGCAGTACTTC
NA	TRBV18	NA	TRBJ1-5	CASSQLGREQPQHF	TGTGCCAGCTCACAACTGGGGCGGGAACAGCCCCAGCATTTT
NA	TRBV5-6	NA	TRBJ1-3	CASSLVTATGNTIYF	TGTGCCAGCAGCTTGGTGACAGCGACTGGAAACACCATATATTTT
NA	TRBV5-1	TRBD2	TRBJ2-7	CASSLVAAGDYEQYF	TGCGCCAGCAGCTTGGTGGCAGCGGGAGACTACGAGCAGTACTTC
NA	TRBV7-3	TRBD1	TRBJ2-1	CASSLGQGYNEQFF	TGTGCCAGCAGCTTGGGACAGGGTTACAATGAGCAGTTCTTC
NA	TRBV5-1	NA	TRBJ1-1	CASSLDPNLRANTEAFF	TGCGCCAGCAGCTTGGATCCCAATCTGAGGGCCAACACTGAAGCTTTCTTT
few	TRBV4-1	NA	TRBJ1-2	CASSANPTGANYGYTF	TGCGCCAGCAGCGCTAACCCGACAGGAGCTAACTATGGCTACACCTTC
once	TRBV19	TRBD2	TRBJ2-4	CASSPGGLAGVSVDIQYF	TGTGCCAGTAGTCCTGGGGGACTAGCGGGAGTCAGCGTGGACATTCAGTACTTC
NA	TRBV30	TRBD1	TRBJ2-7	CAWRQGLTYEQYF	TGTGCCTGGCGACAGGGATTGACCTACGAGCAGTACTTC
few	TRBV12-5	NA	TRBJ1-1	CASGPGTTNTEAFF	TGTGCTAGTGGTCCCGGGACAACGAACACTGAAGCTTTCTTT
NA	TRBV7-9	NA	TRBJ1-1	CASSQGSGEAFF	TGTGCCAGCAGCCAGGGGAGCGGTGAAGCTTTCTTT
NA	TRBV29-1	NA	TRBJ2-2	CSVTGATNTGELFF	TGCAGCGTAACAGGAGCCACGAACACCGGGGAGCTGTTTTTT
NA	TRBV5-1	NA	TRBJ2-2	CASSLGQSANTGELFF	TGCGCCAGCAGCTTGGGACAATCTGCGAACACCGGGGAGCTGTTTTTT
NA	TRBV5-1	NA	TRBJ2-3	CASSLTGRADTQYF	TGCGCCAGCAGCTTAACAGGGCGCGCAGATACGCAGTATTTT
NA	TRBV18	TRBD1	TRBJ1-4	CASSPRAAGQGFEKLFF	TGTGCCAGCTCACCTCGAGCAGCGGGACAGGGATTTGAAAAACTGTTTTTT
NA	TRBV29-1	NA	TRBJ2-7	CSVGLGQYEQYF	TGCAGCGTTGGACTAGGCCAATACGAGCAGTACTTC
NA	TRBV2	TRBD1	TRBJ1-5	CASRTQGAGNQPQHF	TGTGCCAGCAGGACACAGGGGGCTGGCAATCAGCCCCAGCATTTT
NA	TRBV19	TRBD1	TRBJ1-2	CASSIQGAKNYGYTF	TGTGCCAGTAGTATACAGGGGGCAAAGAACTATGGCTACACCTTC